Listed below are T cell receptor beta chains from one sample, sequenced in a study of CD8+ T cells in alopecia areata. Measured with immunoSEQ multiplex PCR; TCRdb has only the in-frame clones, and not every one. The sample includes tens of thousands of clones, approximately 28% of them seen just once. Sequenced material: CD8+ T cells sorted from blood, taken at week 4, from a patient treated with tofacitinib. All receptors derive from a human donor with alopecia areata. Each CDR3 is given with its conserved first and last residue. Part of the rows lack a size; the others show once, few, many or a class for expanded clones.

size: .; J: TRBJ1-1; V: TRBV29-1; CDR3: CSAGTAPRNTEAFF
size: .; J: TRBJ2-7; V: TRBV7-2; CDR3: CASSSSGGEIPYEQYF
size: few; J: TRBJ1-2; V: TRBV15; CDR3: CATRKTGDGYTF
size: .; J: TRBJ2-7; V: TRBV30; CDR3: CAWRSEAYEQYF
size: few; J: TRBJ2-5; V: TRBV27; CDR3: CASKRQMYQETQYF
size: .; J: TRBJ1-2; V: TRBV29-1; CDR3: CSVSPTGQGAANYGYTF
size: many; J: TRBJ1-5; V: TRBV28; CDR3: CASSSDDSGSNQPQHF
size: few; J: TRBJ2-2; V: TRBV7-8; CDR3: CASSSRQGAGELFF
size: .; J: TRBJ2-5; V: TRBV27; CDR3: CASRELGSREGETQYF
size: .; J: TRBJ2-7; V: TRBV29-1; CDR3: CSVTDSNSYEQYF
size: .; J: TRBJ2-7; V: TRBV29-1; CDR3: CSVNDRGSNEQYF
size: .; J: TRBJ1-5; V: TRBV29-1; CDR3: CSVELGGHQPQHF
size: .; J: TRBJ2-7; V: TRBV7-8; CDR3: CASSPLGLPYEQYF
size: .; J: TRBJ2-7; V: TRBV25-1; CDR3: CASSQGHEQYF